This T cell receptor beta chain was profiled in a study of cytomegalovirus exposure and HLA in healthy donors. Notes on this clone: Its antigen is unidentified.

PCR used 60 Vbeta primers and 13 Jbeta primers. Assay: immunoSEQ multiplex PCR; the TCRdb copy retains only in-frame clones and omits some. The sample holds 110,000 to 150,000 clones, around 80% seen once. Trimming shortened V by 2 bases and J by 4 bases, and 10 bases separated the two germline ends. The CDR3 contains 14 residues. Germline lookup yields CDR1 SGDLS and CDR2 YYNGEE. Points from the study as a whole: In vitro experiments confirmed that three CMV-associated chains were specific for CMV antigens. It was taken for granted in presence/absence analyses that sequencing depth across donors was roughly uniform.

The sequence was collected from a man aged 35-49 years in good health and CMV-seronegative. The source material was PBMCs. The chain uses TRBV9 and TRBJ1-3; D remains unclear. The CDR3 nucleotides read TGTGCCAGCAGCGTTGGAGGGAACGGAAACACCATATATTTT. As protein: CASSVGGNGNTIYF.